The entry below gives a single TCR beta chain sequence along with its context. This clone's antigen is unknown. The junction shows a germline mismatch at one end, possibly a read error. TCR beta CDR3 regions were amplified from RNA transcripts. For the first round of RT-PCR on the TCR CDR3, the HTBI primer set was used together with the Qiagen OneStep RT-PCR kit. A second multiplex PCR round built the libraries, followed by size selection and purification. Libraries were sequenced paired-end with 100 bp reads on an Illumina HiSeq2000. For the original study's pipeline: SOAPnuke was used to process the raw data, removing reads that contained adapters or uncalled bases, had a mean Phred below 15, or lacked an exact match to the constant primer or identifier. COPE v1.2.5 was used to merge the high-quality paired reads, and each unique nucleotide sequence was defined as a clonotype. MiTCR v1.1 was used to align the clonotypes against IMGT TRBV, TRBD and TRBJ reference segments. The analysis included only V-J combinations with a frequency above 0.0001, which together covered over 98% of the repertoires. A TCS score was defined as the ratio of F50 (clonal expansion) to E x V (chaos), with BLOSUM62-based TCRdist applied between CDR3 peptides within each V-J. Welch's t-statistics and random forest reduced just over 500 V-J features to 13, which were used in a naive Bayes classifier (R e1071). The Morisita-Horn index was used to measure how similar the thyroid and blood repertoires were. In-frame beta chains were kept once TCRdb had trimmed the public reads at Q25 with fastp and called clones with MiXCR. Rows matching on CDR3 protein sequence are summarized as one entry with the most common DNA and genes. Here the V and J calls rest on TCRdb's processing, not on the authors' analysis. The table for this sample lists around 600,000 distinct CDR3 sequences; nearly 45% of them were counted only once. The leading ten clones occupy more than 7% of the sample.

These data come from a study of T cells in Graves' hyperthyroidism and ophthalmopathy (dated by TCRdb to 2018 to 2020). Study-wide context: TCR V-J signatures able to tell the groups apart were searched for in a discovery cohort of 90 to 100 patients, of whom more than 40 had Graves' ophthalmopathy and around 56 had stable Graves' hyperthyroidism. Prospective prediction of ophthalmopathy was tested in an independent validation cohort of some 19 hyperthyroidism patients and 15 to 17 patients who later progressed to ophthalmopathy. The roughly 94 discovery patients were randomly divided into training and test sets at a 7:3 ratio. In addition, the study compared T-cell repertoires in thyroid tissue and in blood from several Graves' hyperthyroidism patients. After blood sampling, hyperthyroidism patients were treated with methimazole at a starting dose of 30 mg daily, and ophthalmopathy patients were treated with high-dose intravenous methylprednisolone. The paper reports TCR Vbeta CDR3 sequencing of 140 or so peripheral blood samples: around 45 ophthalmopathy, fewer than 85 hyperthyroidism and approximately 17 progressor patients.

General conclusions and limits of the study: No statistical method was used to set the sample size in advance, and investigators knew the group allocation. In cross-validation, a model built on a 13 V-J signature told ophthalmopathy apart from stable hyperthyroidism with about 90% sensitivity and about 81% specificity, and in testing the same model reached 80%/75%. In validation, progression to ophthalmopathy was predicted by the model with approximately 67% sensitivity and under 85% specificity, a median of about 6 months before onset. Most expanded thyroid clonotypes (frequency above 0.001) were also detected in blood, a finding suggesting that blood repertoires may reflect thyroid immune responses.

For CDR1 and CDR2, the germline V gene lists SGDLS and YYNGEE. The CDR3 sequence holds 16 residues, the cysteine and phenylalanine included. Only the CDR3 part of the read is kept: 48 bases, read in frame from the first base. Any patient with an uncontrolled infection, another autoimmune disease, pregnancy or lactation was excluded. Diagnoses were established on the basis of clinical symptoms, serum thyroxine and TRAb, thyroid ultrasound, and orbital computed tomography. Total RNA was extracted with Trizol reagent, and quality was checked on an Agilent 2100 Bioanalyzer. The receptor's source is an adult man with Graves' disease, either hyperthyroidism or ophthalmopathy (not recorded which). Source material: peripheral blood or thyroid tissue (not recorded which). Recombination joined TRBV9 with TRBJ2-5; 9 junctional bases match TRBD2. The nucleotide sequence reads as follows: TGCGCCAGCAGCTTATTGGGACTAGCCCTTCAAGAGACCCAGTACTTC. Its coded protein is CASSLLGLALQETQYF.